This paragraph reports one T cell receptor (beta chain). This sample stems from a study of cytomegalovirus exposure and HLA in healthy donors. CDR1 and CDR2 (germline): SGDLS, YYNGEE. The CDR3 consists of 16 residues. Trimming took off 4 bases at V and 5 bases at J, with 21 bases between the two ends. Vbeta (60) and Jbeta (13) primers were used in the PCR. The repertoire was sequenced with immunoSEQ multiplex PCR; TCRdb's copy has only in-frame clones and lacks some. The sample contains roughly 180,000 clones, 79% of which appear only once. This clonotype was sampled from a girl between 5 and 17 years old in good health and CMV-seropositive. The chain joins TRBV9 to TRBJ2-5, with TRBD2 as a possible D gene (5 bases). The sample taken for sequencing was PBMCs. DNA for the CDR3: TGTGCCAGCAGCACCCACCCGACTACAAACGGGGAGACCCAGTACTTC. Its translation is CASSTHPTTNGETQYF.